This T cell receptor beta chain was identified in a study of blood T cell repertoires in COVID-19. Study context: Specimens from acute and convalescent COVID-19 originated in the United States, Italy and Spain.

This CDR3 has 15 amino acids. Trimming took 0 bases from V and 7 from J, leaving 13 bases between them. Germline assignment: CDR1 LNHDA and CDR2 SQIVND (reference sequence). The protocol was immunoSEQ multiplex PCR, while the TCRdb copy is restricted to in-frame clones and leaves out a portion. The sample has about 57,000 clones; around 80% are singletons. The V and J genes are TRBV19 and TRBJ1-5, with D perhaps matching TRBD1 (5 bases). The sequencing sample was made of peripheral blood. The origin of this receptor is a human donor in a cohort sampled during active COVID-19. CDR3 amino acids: CASSIDLTGWQPQHF. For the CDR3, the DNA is TGTGCCAGTAGTATAGATCTAACAGGCTGGCAGCCCCAGCATTTT.